The 25 T cell receptor beta chains below all came from one sample that was sequenced in a study of PD-L1 blockade in urothelial cancer. Time point reported: pretreatment peripheral blood. Assay: immunoSEQ multiplex PCR; the TCRdb copy retains only in-frame clones and omits some. The sample records under 70,000 clones, around 86% being singletons. This specimen consisted of PBMCs, obtained around atezolizumab (anti-PD-L1) treatment. These receptors were taken from a man aged 65 to 79 with urothelial cancer.

The J gene is TRBJ2-3, the V gene TRBV11-2; 10 nucleotides line up with TRBD2. V dropped 6 bases and J dropped 4; count of bases not matched to a gene: 10. Germline V gene sequence: CDR1 SGHAT, CDR2 FQNNGV. This CDR3 comprises 16 residues. CDR3 sequence: CASSNEREGRSDTQYF. The CDR3 DNA sequence: TGTGCCAGCAGTAACGAGCGGGAGGGCAGGTCAGATACGCAGTATTTT.

The rearrangement uses TRBV11-2 and TRBJ2-1; 8 bases are a match to TRBD2. V lost 1 base, J lost 10 bases, and 15 bases stayed unmatched. Per the germline V gene, CDR1 is SGHAT and CDR2 is FQNNGV. The CDR3 is made up of 17 amino acids. The CDR3 nucleotides are TGTGCCAGCAGCTTAGGAGCGGGTAGCGGGATCACACGGGAGCAGTTCTTC. It codes for CASSLGAGSGITREQFF.

This rearrangement joins TRBV27 to TRBJ2-3, with D maybe TRBD1 (7 bases). The CDR3 covers 14 residues. Trimming shortened V by 5 bases and J by 6 bases, and 15 bases separated the two germline ends. The V gene's germline CDR1 is MNHEY and CDR2 SMNVEV (reference sequence). The chain's CDR3 is CASSTGDSPDTQYF. CDR3 in DNA: TGTGCCAGCAGTACGGGGGACAGTCCCGATACGCAGTATTTT.

This chain uses TRBV6-1 with TRBJ2-1; a possible D gene is TRBD2 (6 bases). Per germline, CDR1 MNHNS and CDR2 SASEGT. The germline V and J ends were trimmed by 1 base and 9 bases, with 19 bases remaining between them. The CDR3 is made up of 16 amino acids. DNA for the CDR3: TGTGCCAGCAGTGAAGATGGGGGAGGAGTTCATGGTGAGCAGTTCTTC. Its translation is CASSEDGGGVHGEQFF.

The genes are TRBV15 and TRBJ1-4; 8 positions agree with TRBD1. CDR1 and CDR2 from the germline V gene are LNHNV and YYDKDF (reference sequence). The CDR3 contains 16 residues. V trimming: 10 bases; J trimming: 0 bases; junction bases outside the gene matches: 10. CDR3 sequence: CASSLGQVATNEKLFF. CDR3 bases: TGTGCCAGCTCATTGGGACAGGTTGCAACTAATGAAAAACTGTTTTTT.

The chain links TRBV5-8 to TRBJ2-1; no clear D. This CDR3 spans 13 amino acids. CDR1 is SGHTS and CDR2 is YDEGEE in the germline V gene. Trimming left V 0 bases short and J 6 bases short, with 7 bases between. CDR3: CASSLETSNEQFF. The DNA of the CDR3 is TGTGCCAGCAGCTTGGAGACTTCCAATGAGCAGTTCTTC.

A single count supports this clone. V usage is TRBV2 and J usage is TRBJ2-1; D is uncertain. V lost 8 bases and J lost 7, with 9 bases in between. The CDR3 is 11 residues long. Germline V lookup: CDR1 SNHLY, CDR2 FYNNEI. The chain's CDR3 is CASLYTNEQFF. The DNA of the CDR3 is TGTGCCAGCTTGTACACGAATGAGCAGTTCTTC.

The CDR3 is CASSQEGARSRYGYTF. The CDR3 coding sequence is TGCGCCAGCAGCCAAGAAGGGGCCAGATCGCGCTATGGCTACACCTTC. The chain employs TRBV4-1 and TRBJ1-2; D perhaps matches TRBD1 (5 bases). The CDR3 length is 16 residues. Trimming shortened V by 0 bases and J by 4 bases, and 15 bases separated the two germline ends. Germline CDR1 reads MGHRA; CDR2 reads YSYEKL.

The chain employs TRBV27 and TRBJ1-6, with unresolved D. V dropped 2 bases and J dropped 7 bases, with 6 bases sitting between them. The CDR3 is made up of 13 amino acids. Germline V gene data show CDR1 as MNHEY and CDR2 as SMNVEV (reference sequence). As DNA, the CDR3 is TGTGCCAGCAGTTTAAGCCTAAATTCACCCCTCCACTTT. Amino acid sequence: CASSLSLNSPLHF.

This sequence joins TRBV19 and TRBJ1-5; possible D gene TRBD1, 5 bases. The CDR3 loop spans 17 amino acids. V shed 0 bases and J shed 4 bases, with 16 bases lying between them. CDR1 and CDR2 (germline): LNHDA, SQIVND (reference sequence). DNA of the CDR3: TGTGCCAGTAGTATAGACCAATTGTCTCGGGGGAATCAGCCCCAGCATTTT. Translated, it gives CASSIDQLSRGNQPQHF. Filled out from reference TRBV19 and TRBJ1-5, the complete variable domain reads DGGITQSPKYLFRKEGQNVTLSCEQNLNHDAMYWYRQDPGQGLRLIYYSQIVNDFQKGDIAEGYSVSREKKESFPLTVTSAQKNPTAFYLCASSIDQLSRGNQPQHFGDGTRLSIL.

This chain joins TRBV7-8 and TRBJ2-2; D ambiguous. CDR3 length: 13 amino acids. With 5 bases removed from V and 5 bases from J, the gap between germline ends came to 9 bases. Germline CDR1 is SGHVS and CDR2 is FQNEAQ. The CDR3 region is CASSPRRTGELFF. The CDR3 DNA reads as TGTGCCAGCAGCCCAAGGAGAACCGGGGAGCTGTTTTTT.

The chain combines TRBV4-1 with TRBJ2-7; TRBD2 might be the D (6 bases). The germline gives CDR1 MGHRA, CDR2 YSYEKL. Trimming shortened V by 0 bases and J by 5 bases, and 8 bases separated the two germline ends. The CDR3 extends over 13 amino acids. The CDR3 reads CASSQEPGDEQYF. DNA of the CDR3: TGCGCCAGCAGCCAAGAGCCGGGAGACGAGCAGTACTTC.

This clone has only one observation. This chain joins TRBV18 and TRBJ2-5, with 9 bases identical to TRBD2. This CDR3 comprises 15 residues. Trimming cost V 5 bases and J 1 base; bases outside gene matches: 5. In germline, CDR1 is KGHSH, CDR2 LQKENI. CDR3 residues: CASSRTSAPQETQYF. The CDR3 nucleotides are TGTGCCAGCTCAAGGACTAGCGCTCCCCAAGAGACCCAGTACTTC.

V usage is TRBV6-1 and J usage is TRBJ2-1, with TRBD2 identical over 7 bases. Germline V gene data show CDR1 as MNHNS and CDR2 as SASEGT. Trimming at V came to 6 bases and at J to 4 bases, leaving 9 bases not matched to a gene. This CDR3 has 15 residues. The CDR3 DNA reads TGTGCCAGCAGCGCCCTAGGACTAGAGTACAATGAGCAGTTCTTC. Translated, it gives CASSALGLEYNEQFF.

The genes are TRBV2 and TRBJ2-1; D not resolved. CDR3 length: 11 residues. In germline, CDR1 is SNHLY, CDR2 FYNNEI. The V gene lost 6 bases and the J gene lost 6 bases, with 6 bases spanning the gap. CDR3 protein: CASRLVNEQFF. Here the CDR3 DNA reads TGTGCCAGCAGGCTAGTCAATGAGCAGTTCTTC.

This chain uses TRBV5-4 with TRBJ2-3; no definite D call. The CDR3 consists of 14 residues. Germline assignment: CDR1 SGHNT and CDR2 YYREEE (reference sequence). V was pared by 4 bases and J by 1 base, with 10 bases between. CDR3 in amino acids: CASSTNRGTDTQYF. CDR3 DNA: TGTGCCAGCAGCACCAACAGAGGCACAGATACGCAGTATTTT.

The V gene is TRBV5-1, the J gene TRBJ2-1; 9 bases map to TRBD2. This CDR3 spans 16 amino acids. The trim removed 3 bases at V and 1 base at J, leaving 5 bases unmatched. Germline values: CDR1 SGHRS, CDR2 YFSETQ. CDR3 residues: CASSSLTSGSYNEQFF. The CDR3 coding sequence is TGCGCCAGCAGCTCCTTGACTAGCGGATCCTACAATGAGCAGTTCTTC.

This chain uses TRBV28 with TRBJ2-6, with D hard to call. V lost 5 bases and J 0 bases, leaving 5 bases between the germline ends. Germline V gives CDR1 MDHEN, CDR2 SYDVKM. This CDR3 spans 14 amino acids. In DNA, the CDR3 is TGTGCCAGCAGTAAACACTCTGGGGCCAACGTCCTGACTTTC. This sequence encodes CASSKHSGANVLTF.

The chain is built from TRBV7-6 and TRBJ1-3; D may be TRBD1 (6 bases). Trimming removed 2 bases from V and 2 bases from J, with 10 bases in between. The germline V gene has CDR1 SGHVS and CDR2 FNYEAQ. The CDR3 has 15 residues. The CDR3 region has the DNA TGTGCCAGCAGCTTAAGGGGGACGGCTGGAAACACCATATATTTT. Translated: CASSLRGTAGNTIYF.

The rearrangement joins TRBV5-1 to TRBJ2-5; 11 nucleotides agree with TRBD1. Germline values: CDR1 SGHRS, CDR2 YFSETQ. The CDR3 covers 15 residues. V dropped 4 bases and J dropped 5; count of bases not matched to a gene: 7. CDR3 coding DNA: TGCGCCAGCAGCCCGGACGGGACAGGGGGGGAGACCCAGTACTTC. Its translation: CASSPDGTGGETQYF.

The chain carries TRBV19 and TRBJ2-4, with D possibly being TRBD1 (6 bases). The CDR3 extends over 13 amino acids. The germline V and J ends were trimmed by 5 bases and 7 bases, with 12 bases remaining between them. Germline CDR1 is LNHDA and CDR2 is SQIVND (reference sequence). Here the CDR3 reads CASSVQGFNIQYF. The CDR3 DNA sequence: TGTGCCAGTAGTGTACAGGGTTTTAACATTCAGTACTTC.

The rearrangement joins TRBV14 to TRBJ2-3, with D uncertain. V gave up 0 bases and J gave up 14 bases, with 33 bases separating them. CDR3 length: 19 residues. Germline-derived CDR1 and CDR2 are SGHDN and FVKESK. DNA for the CDR3: TGTGCCAGCAGCCAAGAGAAGGAAAAGTCAAGAAGGAAGAGGAGATACGCGTATTTT. Amino acids: CASSQEKEKSRRKRRYAYF.

The rearrangement links TRBV6-1 to TRBJ1-3; D remains unclear. Germline CDR1 is MNHNS and CDR2 is SASEGT. The length of the CDR3 is 15 residues. Trimming pared 7 bases from V and 0 bases from J, leaving 13 bases between. The CDR3: CASNPEVVSGNTIYF. The CDR3, as DNA: TGTGCCAGCAATCCGGAGGTTGTCTCTGGAAACACCATATATTTT.

This rearrangement joins TRBV10-3 to TRBJ2-7; TRBD1 aligns across 7 bases. The V gene's germline CDR1 is ENHRY and CDR2 SYGVKD. The CDR3 extends over 15 amino acids. The V segment lost 6 bases and the J segment 2 bases; nucleotides outside the gene matches: 10. The CDR3 reads CAISPGQELTYEQYF. CDR3 bases: TGTGCCATCAGCCCTGGACAGGAGTTAACCTACGAGCAGTACTTC.

This chain links TRBV19 with TRBJ1-5; D unresolved. The CDR3 covers 13 residues. Trimming took 9 bases from V and 1 from J, leaving 10 bases between them. Germline CDR1 is LNHDA and CDR2 is SQIVND (reference sequence). CDR3 protein: CASGIGSNQPQHF. CDR3 DNA: TGTGCCAGCGGGATTGGGAGCAATCAGCCCCAGCATTTT.